This passage covers 21 T cell receptor beta chains from one sample sequenced in a study of PD-1 blockade in mismatch repair-deficient tumors. This table comes from immunoSEQ multiplex PCR, and its TCRdb copy is limited to in-frame clones, with some not included. The sample lists 55,000 to 85,000 clones; roughly 80% were seen once. The material was peripheral blood, obtained 2 weeks after starting pembrolizumab. These receptors originate from an adult with mismatch repair-deficient cancer.

The rearrangement links TRBV11-2 to TRBJ1-1; D is ambiguous. The V end was cut by 10 bases, the J end by 6 bases, with 6 bases between. Germline CDR1 and CDR2: SGHAT and FQNNGV. The CDR3 contains 9 residues. Here the CDR3 reads CAIDPEAFF. The CDR3 DNA follows: TGTGCCATAGACCCTGAAGCTTTCTTT.

The V and J genes are TRBV11-3 and TRBJ2-3; tentative D call: TRBD2 (5 bases). The V end was cut by 5 bases, the J end by 3 bases, with 21 bases between. Germline CDR1 reads SGHNT; CDR2 reads YENEEA. This CDR3 region has 17 residues. In DNA form, the CDR3 reads TGTGCCAGCAGCCGACACAGCCGGGAAAGTAGGACAGATACGCAGTATTTT. Translating it yields CASSRHSRESRTDTQYF.

V and J are TRBV7-3 and TRBJ2-5, with 9 bases aligning to TRBD1. The CDR3 totals 15 residues. Germline trimming cut 4 bases from V and 5 bases from J; bases unmatched to any gene: 8. Germline loops: CDR1 SGHTA, CDR2 FQGTGA. Here the CDR3 reads CASSWGTGRRETQYF. The CDR3 DNA follows: TGTGCCAGCAGCTGGGGGACAGGGAGACGCGAGACCCAGTACTTC.

The chain combines TRBV7-2 with TRBJ2-7; maybe TRBD2 (6 bases). Germline values: CDR1 SGHTA, CDR2 FQGNSA. There are 15 residues in the CDR3. The V and J ends lost 1 base and 3 bases respectively, with 13 bases between them. Here the CDR3 reads CASSLGEARDYEQYF. The CDR3 DNA reads TGTGCCAGCAGCTTAGGGGAGGCTAGAGACTACGAGCAGTACTTC.

Only a few counts were recorded for this clone. The chain is built from TRBV11-3 and TRBJ2-1; D not certain. The V and J ends lost 4 bases and 3 bases respectively, with 10 bases between them. The CDR3 sequence is 14 residues long. In germline, CDR1 is SGHNT, CDR2 YENEEA. In DNA form, the CDR3 reads TGTGCCAGCAGCTATCTGCGGAGCTACAATGAGCAGTTCTTC. Encoded protein: CASSYLRSYNEQFF.

As to this clone: Other DNA variants within this sample encode the same CDR3. V gene TRBV5-4 combines with J gene TRBJ1-2; perhaps TRBD1 as D (5 bases). V dropped 4 bases and J dropped 3 bases, with 13 bases sitting between them. Germline assignment: CDR1 SGHNT and CDR2 YYREEE (reference sequence). This CDR3 has 14 residues. The CDR3 region has the DNA TGTGCCAGCAGCCCCCTCCAAGGGGACTATGGCTACACCTTC. This encodes CASSPLQGDYGYTF.

The V gene is TRBV7-2, the J gene TRBJ2-7; no reliable D call. Germline V CDR1 and CDR2: SGHTA, FQGNSA. V gave up 5 bases and J gave up 4 bases, with 18 bases separating them. CDR3 size: 15 residues. The CDR3 DNA follows: TGTGCCAGCAGCAGCCAAACCGGTGGATTTTACGAGCAGTACTTC. Translated, it gives CASSSQTGGFYEQYF.

The chain employs TRBV5-6 and TRBJ1-1; TRBD1 is a possible D gene (5 bases). This CDR3 has 13 amino acids. Germline V CDR1 and CDR2: SGHDT, YYEEEE. Trimming removed 4 bases from V and 5 bases from J, with 12 bases in between. The CDR3 sequence is CASSVGGGTEAFF. CDR3 nucleotide sequence: TGTGCCAGCAGCGTCGGGGGAGGAACTGAAGCTTTCTTT. Based on the CDR3 plus reference TRBV5-6 and TRBJ1-1, the full variable domain is DAGVTQSPTHLIKTRGQQVTLRCSPKSGHDTVSWYQQALGQGPQFIFQYYEEEERQRGNFPDRFSGHQFPNYSSELNVNALLLGDSALYLCASSVGGGTEAFFGQGTRLTVV.

This clone has at least ten counts. The chain combines TRBV19 with TRBJ1-2, with a possible D match to TRBD1 (5 bases). The V gene's germline CDR1 is LNHDA and CDR2 SQIVND (reference sequence). This CDR3 spans 12 amino acids. The V end was cut by 4 bases, the J end by 8 bases, with 11 bases between. The DNA for the CDR3 is TGTGCCAGTAGTACAGGGTCCGGCGGCTACACCTTC. Protein sequence: CASSTGSGGYTF.

The gene calls are TRBV30 and TRBJ2-2; 8 bases are shared with TRBD1. Germline V CDR1 and CDR2: GTSNPN, SVGIG (reference sequence). CDR3 length: 15 amino acids. After removal of 2 bases from V and 7 bases from J, the junction contained 9 bases not matched to a gene. The CDR3: CAWSLSGQGGGELFF. In DNA, the CDR3 is TGTGCCTGGAGTCTCTCCGGACAGGGTGGCGGGGAGCTGTTTTTT.

V gene TRBV7-9 combines with J gene TRBJ2-1; 10 bases fit TRBD2. Germline V gives CDR1 SEHNR, CDR2 FQNEAQ (reference sequence). The V segment lost 8 bases and the J segment 0 bases; nucleotides outside the gene matches: 10. This CDR3 comprises 17 residues. Here the CDR3 DNA reads TGTGCCAGCGGACGGACTAGCGGCGGCGACTCCTACAATGAGCAGTTCTTC. Its protein is CASGRTSGGDSYNEQFF. Full variable domain (rest looked up from reference TRBV7-9 and TRBJ2-1): DTGVSQNPRHKITKRGQNVTFRCDPISEHNRLYWYRQTLGQGPEFLTYFQNEAQLEKSRLLSDRFSAERPKGSFSTLEIQRTEQGDSAMYLCASGRTSGGDSYNEQFFGPGTRLTVL.

The chain recombines TRBV18 with TRBJ1-1, with unresolved D. Germline V gene sequence: CDR1 KGHSH, CDR2 LQKENI. The CDR3 has 15 amino acids. The V end lost 2 bases, the J end lost 3 bases, and 13 bases lay between the germline ends. The CDR3 DNA is TGTGCCAGCTCACCAAGAGTGGGTCGCGACACTGAAGCTTTCTTT. Its translation is CASSPRVGRDTEAFF.

This chain joins TRBV15 and TRBJ2-7; either TRBD1 or TRBD2 may supply D (5 bases each). The CDR3 length is 16 residues. Germline-derived CDR1 and CDR2 are LNHNV and YYDKDF (reference sequence). V dropped 1 base and J dropped 1 base, with 14 bases sitting between them. For the CDR3, the DNA is TGTGCCACCAGCAGAGCTTCGGGGCCACGGTCCTACGAGCAGTACTTC. It yields the protein CATSRASGPRSYEQYF.

This chain links TRBV9 with TRBJ1-3; weak D call: TRBD1 (5 bases). The length of the CDR3 is 12 residues. CDR1 and CDR2 (germline): SGDLS, YYNGEE. Deletions cut 2 bases from V and 8 bases from J, with 8 bases between. CDR3 sequence: CASSVGGDTIYF. The CDR3 bases are TGTGCCAGCAGCGTGGGGGGGGACACCATATATTTT.

In its sample, this clone was seen once. CDR3 nucleotides: TGTGCCAGCTCATTCTCGGGCGGGGACAAGGAAGAAGAGACCCAGTACTTC. Its protein product is CASSFSGGDKEEETQYF. The V call is TRBV18, the J call TRBJ2-5, with D possibly being TRBD1 or TRBD2 (6 bases each). The V gene's germline CDR1 is KGHSH and CDR2 LQKENI. The V end was cut by 5 bases, the J end by 3 bases, with 22 bases between. CDR3 length equals 17 residues.

The chain uses TRBV11-2 and TRBJ2-3, with unresolved D. The V end lost 9 bases, the J end lost 6 bases, and 10 bases lay between the germline ends. Germline CDR1 SGHAT, CDR2 FQNNGV. This CDR3 has 11 residues. In nucleotides, the CDR3 is TGTGCCAGTGGGGAACGGGATACGCAGTATTTT. Protein sequence: CASGERDTQYF. Drawing the rest from reference TRBV11-2 and TRBJ2-3, the complete variable domain is EAGVAQSPRYKIIEKRQSVAFWCNPISGHATLYWYQQILGQGPKLLIQFQNNGVVDDSQLPKDRFSAERLKGVDSTLKIQPAKLEDSAVYLCASGERDTQYFGPGTRLTVL.

This clone has a handful of counts. This chain joins TRBV7-3 and TRBJ1-1, with D possibly TRBD1 on 5 matching bases. The length of the CDR3 is 14 residues. Germline CDR1 is SGHTA and CDR2 is FQGTGA. V was pared by 1 base and J by 4 bases, with 10 bases between. CDR3 sequence reads: CASSLNTGGTEAFF. The CDR3 nucleotides read TGTGCCAGCAGCTTAAACACCGGGGGCACTGAAGCTTTCTTT.

This chain uses TRBV29-1 with TRBJ2-1; 7 bases map to TRBD2. With 0 bases clipped from V and 0 bases from J, the junction kept 5 bases outside the gene matches. The germline V gene has CDR1 SQVTM and CDR2 ANQGSEA. The CDR3 totals 16 residues. The CDR3 coding sequence is TGCAGCGTTGAAGATGGTGGCGGGAGCTCCTACAATGAGCAGTTCTTC. This translates into CSVEDGGGSSYNEQFF.

This clone was detected only a few times. The chain recombines TRBV6-5 with TRBJ2-2; no firm D call. Between the trimmed V and J ends, which lost 1 base and 6 bases, there was a span of 3 bases. CDR1 MNHEY and CDR2 SVGAGI come from the germline V gene. This CDR3 is 12 amino acids long. The CDR3 nucleotides are TGTGCCAGCAGTTACTACCCCGGGGAGCTGTTTTTT. Encoded protein: CASSYYPGELFF.

In its sample, this clone was seen once. V gene TRBV7-9 combines with J gene TRBJ2-1; 10 nucleotides align to TRBD1. The ends lost 1 base at V and 3 bases at J; junction bases unmatched: 3. The germline gives CDR1 SEHNR, CDR2 FQNEAQ (reference sequence). The CDR3 consists of 16 residues. CDR3 residues: CASSLGDRGIYNEQFF. In DNA form, the CDR3 reads TGTGCCAGCAGCTTAGGGGACAGGGGAATCTACAATGAGCAGTTCTTC.

The sample holds a few counts of this clone. The chain is built from TRBV18 and TRBJ2-1; 10 bases match TRBD1. V shed 3 bases and J 8 bases; nucleotides not matched to a gene: 7. Germline CDR1 is KGHSH and CDR2 is LQKENI. The CDR3 consists of 15 residues. The CDR3 spells CASSPGTGVIHEQFF. In DNA form, the CDR3 reads TGTGCCAGCTCACCTGGGACAGGGGTCATCCATGAGCAGTTCTTC.